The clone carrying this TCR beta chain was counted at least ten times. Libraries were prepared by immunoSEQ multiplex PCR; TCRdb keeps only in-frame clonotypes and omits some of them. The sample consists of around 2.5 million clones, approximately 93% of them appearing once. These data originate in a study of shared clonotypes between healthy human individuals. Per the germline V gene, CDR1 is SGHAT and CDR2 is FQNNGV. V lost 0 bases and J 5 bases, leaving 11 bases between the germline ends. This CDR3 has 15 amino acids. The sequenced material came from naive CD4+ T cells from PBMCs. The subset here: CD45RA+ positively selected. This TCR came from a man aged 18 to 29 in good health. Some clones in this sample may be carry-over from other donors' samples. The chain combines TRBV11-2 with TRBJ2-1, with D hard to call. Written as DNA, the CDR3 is TGTGCCAGCAGCTTAGATGGAGCGTGGCACAATGAGCAGTTCTTC. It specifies CASSLDGAWHNEQFF.